A selection of T cell receptor beta chains follows, all from one sample in a study of CD8+CD57+ T cells in acquired aplastic anemia. In TCRdb, the reads were re-called with MiXCR into one record per CDR3 protein. The sample lists around 160,000 distinct CDR3 sequences, around half seen once, with about 2.8% in the top ten. Material for sequencing was sorted CD4+, CD8+, or CD8+CD57+ T cells (not recorded which) from PBMCs. The receptor source for this set is a human donor with aplastic anemia. CDR3s include the opening cysteine and the closing phenylalanine or tryptophan. The order of the fields is V gene, J gene, clone size, CDR3 protein. Clone size is stated in some rows and not others, as once, few, many or a class when expanded.

TRBV30	TRBJ2-5	many	CAWTRLAGGETQYF
TRBV5-5	TRBJ1-3	many	CASSLDPGSSGNTIYF
TRBV20-1	TRBJ2-5	.	CSARLAEETQYF
TRBV5-6	TRBJ2-2	.	CASGFLARHGNTGELFF
TRBV6-5	TRBJ1-6	many	CASNAAEPPLHF
TRBV28	TRBJ2-7	few	CASWGRGGFYEQYF
TRBV19	TRBJ2-3	once	CASSDTGGTDTQYF
TRBV7-3	TRBJ1-6	many	CASSITGPINSPLHF
TRBV29-1	TRBJ2-3	.	CSVSGRHTDTQYF
TRBV7-3	TRBJ1-2	.	CASSLEFLGYTF
TRBV14	TRBJ2-3	.	CASSDVTGRPDTQYF
TRBV24-1	TRBJ2-5	.	CATSEGGTGEETQYF
TRBV9	TRBJ2-3	.	CASSRTTGPSTDTQYF
TRBV5-8	TRBJ2-1	many	CASSLVRVGNEQFF
TRBV5-8	TRBJ1-2	many	CASSLEGGGRYGYTF
TRBV3-1	TRBJ2-2	few	CASSPGPNTGELFF
TRBV27	TRBJ1-6	.	CASTPGTGGGPLHF
TRBV12-3/TRBV12-4	TRBJ2-1	.	CASSLGSGRADNEQFF
TRBV29-1	TRBJ1-1	.	CSVKGQTRTEAFF
TRBV4-1	TRBJ2-1	many	CASSLDTQYEQFF
TRBV30	TRBJ1-2	.	CAVRDRGQGGYTF
TRBV15	TRBJ1-4	.	CATSRQGARGEKLFF
TRBV5-1	TRBJ2-7	.	CASSLRASGRGDYEQYF
TRBV11-2	TRBJ1-2	many	CASSSPRDRGLGYTF
TRBV29-1	TRBJ1-3	few	CSVKQGARGNTIYF
TRBV19	TRBJ2-2	many	CASSIKREGITGELFF
TRBV11-2	TRBJ2-1	few	CASSHRTSGGAYEQFF
TRBV7-6	TRBJ2-7	.	CASSLGQGHEQYF
TRBV9	TRBJ2-5	.	CASSGLAGSETQYF
TRBV15	TRBJ2-3	.	CATSRGWEYTDTQYF